This T cell receptor (beta chain) comes out of a study of post-analysis software for immune sequencing data. Researchers reported that TCR beta cDNA libraries carried unique molecular identifiers. Once about 0.9 to 11 million T cells were used, about 510,000 cDNA molecules resulted. TCRdb reanalysed the PCR reads using MiXCR and keeps one entry per CDR3 protein. The sample lists fewer than 550,000 distinct CDR3 sequences, 30% to 40% occurring once. The table lists this clonotype with a few counts. The TCR sequence derives from a girl between 2 and 17 years old with multiple sclerosis. Material for sequencing was blood.

The CDR3 region has the DNA TGCAGTGCTAGAGACGGAGGCGGGGCCCAAGAGACCCAGTACTTC. It translates to CSARDGGGAQETQYF. The genes are TRBV20-1 and TRBJ2-5, with a weak D call TRBD2 (6 bases). This CDR3 is 15 amino acids long. Germline V CDR1 and CDR2: DFQATT, SNEGSKA (reference sequence). V gave up 0 bases and J gave up 1 base, with 12 bases separating them.